This T cell receptor (beta chain) was identified in a study of blood T cells in healthy people across ages. Between the trimmed V and J ends, which lost 5 bases and 1 base, there was a span of 13 bases. Germline loops: CDR1 DFQATT, CDR2 SNEGSKA (reference sequence). The CDR3 spans 14 residues. Remarks on this clonotype: The antigen is undetermined.

A sample-barcoded 5' primer and a J-beta primer mix were used in a second PCR of about 6 to 12 cycles. Each CDR3 protein gets one entry after TCRdb re-called the 5' RACE reads with MiXCR. This table holds about 1 million distinct CDR3 sequences, roughly 45% found once. Donor samples were obtained from healthy Caucasian individuals from Russia, aged about 6 to 95. Each sample gave at least 6 million isolated PBMCs. The study's findings and limits: Diversity of TCR beta correlated strongly with naive T cell percentage. Diversity estimates from one million T cells were considered underestimates.

The chain recombines TRBV20-1 with TRBJ2-3; TRBD1 is a possible D gene (5 bases). The specimen was blood. This receptor was obtained from a woman aged 55-70 years in good health. The CDR3, as DNA: TGCAGTGCTCGGACAAGCTTGGGCACAGATACGCAGTATTTT. Amino acid sequence: CSARTSLGTDTQYF.